This T cell receptor (beta chain) was documented in a study of T cells after yellow fever vaccination. The trim removed 5 bases at V and 0 bases at J, leaving 4 bases unmatched. The CDR3 sequence is 14 residues long. Germline V gene data show CDR1 as DFQATT and CDR2 as SNEGSKA (reference sequence). In TCRdb, the 5' RACE reads were re-called with MiXCR into one record per CDR3 protein. The table has 300,000 to 400,000 distinct CDR3 sequences, about 10% seen once; the top ten hold 3% to 3.5%. This clonotype was observed once. The sample here was CD4+ T cells sorted from PBMCs, taken 45 days after the yellow fever booster vaccination. The sequence derives from a man aged 18 to 30 who received the YFV17D yellow fever vaccine. This rearrangement joins TRBV20-1 to TRBJ1-1; TRBD1 matches at 9 bases. CDR3 residues: CSAYRQGVNTEAFF. CDR3 bases: TGCAGTGCTTATAGACAGGGGGTGAACACTGAAGCTTTCTTT.